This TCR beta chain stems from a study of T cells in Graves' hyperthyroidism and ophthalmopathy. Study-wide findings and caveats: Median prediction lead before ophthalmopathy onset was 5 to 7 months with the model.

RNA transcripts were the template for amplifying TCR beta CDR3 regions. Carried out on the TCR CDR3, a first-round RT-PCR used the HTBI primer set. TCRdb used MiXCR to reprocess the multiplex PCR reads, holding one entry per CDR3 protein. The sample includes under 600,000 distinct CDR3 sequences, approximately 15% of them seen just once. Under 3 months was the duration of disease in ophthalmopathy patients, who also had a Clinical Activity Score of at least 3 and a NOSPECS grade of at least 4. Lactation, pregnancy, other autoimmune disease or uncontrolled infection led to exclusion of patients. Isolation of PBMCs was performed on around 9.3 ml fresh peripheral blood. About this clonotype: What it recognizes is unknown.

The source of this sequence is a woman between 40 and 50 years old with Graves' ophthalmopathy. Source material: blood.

The CDR3 here is CASGLGLQGTSQPQHF. The DNA of the CDR3 is TGTGCTAGTGGTTTGGGGTTACAGGGGACTTCTCAGCCCCAGCATTTT. The chain carries TRBV12-5 and TRBJ1-5; 7 nucleotides match TRBD1. The CDR3 is made up of 16 amino acids. The trim removed 1 base at V and 6 bases at J, leaving 9 bases unmatched. The germline CDR1 and CDR2 sequences are LGHNT and FRNRAP.